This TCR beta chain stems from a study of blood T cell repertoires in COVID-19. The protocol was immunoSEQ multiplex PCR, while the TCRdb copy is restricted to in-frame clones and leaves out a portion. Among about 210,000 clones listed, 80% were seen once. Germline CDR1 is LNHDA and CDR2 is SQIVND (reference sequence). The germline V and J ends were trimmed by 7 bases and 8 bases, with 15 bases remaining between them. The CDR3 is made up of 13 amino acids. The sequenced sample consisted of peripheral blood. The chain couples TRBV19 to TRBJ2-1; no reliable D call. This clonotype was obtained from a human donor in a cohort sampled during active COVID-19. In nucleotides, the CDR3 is TGTGCCAGTAAAGCCTTTTCCTTCGATGAGCAGTTCTTC. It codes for CASKAFSFDEQFF.